This entry lists 7 T cell receptor beta chains sequenced from one sample in a study of vaccination effects on CD4 cells after COVID-19. The authors isolated CD4+ T cells after 9 to 10 days of culture. Of the BNT162b2 and mRNA-1273 vaccines, participants received two doses of one or the other. Their specific antigens are unknown. This table comes from immunoSEQ multiplex PCR, and its TCRdb copy is limited to in-frame clones, with some not included. The sample lists tens of thousands of clones, more than 60% occurring once. The input for sequencing was CD4+ T cells from PBMCs cultured without peptide, taken after COVID-19 vaccination. Receptors originate from a human donor who received a COVID-19 vaccine.

The chain is built from TRBV11-2 and TRBJ2-7; no definite D call. Germline assignment: CDR1 SGHAT and CDR2 FQNNGV. The CDR3 is made up of 13 amino acids. Trimming took 5 bases from V and 3 from J, leaving 11 bases between them. CDR3 region: CASSRSKYYEQYV. The CDR3 nucleotides are TGTGCCAGCAGCCGTTCCAAGTACTACGAGCAGTACGTC.

V and J are TRBV5-6 and TRBJ1-4, with D perhaps TRBD1 (6 bases). CDR3 size: 15 residues. Germline values: CDR1 SGHDT, CDR2 YYEEEE. V lost 1 base to trimming and J lost 7 bases, with 14 bases between them. This CDR3 is CASSLLQGQSEKLFF. CDR3 nucleotide sequence: TGTGCCAGCAGCTTGCTCCAGGGGCAGAGTGAAAAACTGTTTTTT.

The chain couples TRBV6-1 to TRBJ1-5; TRBD1 aligns across 8 bases. The CDR3 loop spans 14 amino acids. V was clipped by 3 bases and J by 6 bases; unmatched bases: 4. Germline-derived CDR1 and CDR2 are MNHNS and SASEGT. The CDR3 protein is CASSETGVRQPQHF. CDR3 sequence (DNA): TGTGCCAGCAGTGAGACAGGGGTGCGTCAGCCCCAGCATTTT.

The V call is TRBV12-3 or TRBV12-4, the J call TRBJ2-7; D is possibly TRBD1 or TRBD2 (5 bases each). The CDR3 extends over 13 amino acids. Deletions cut 2 bases from V and 6 bases from J, with 11 bases between. The CDR3 is CASSLIGAGEQYV. CDR3 DNA sequence: TGTGCCAGCAGTTTAATTGGGGCGGGCGAGCAGTACGTC.

The V gene is TRBV7-2, the J gene TRBJ2-3; the D gene is possibly TRBD2 (5 bases). There are 13 residues in the CDR3. Germline lookup yields CDR1 SGHTA and CDR2 FQGNSA. Trimming took off 9 bases at V and 2 bases at J, with 12 bases between the two ends. The chain's CDR3 is CASSTTSTDTQYF. The CDR3 DNA follows: TGTGCCAGTTCGACTACCTCCACAGATACGCAGTATTTT.

This clone was picked up a small number of times. The rearrangement uses TRBV2 and TRBJ1-2; the match to TRBD1 covers 11 bases. V dropped 4 bases and J dropped 2; count of bases not matched to a gene: 3. CDR3 length: 15 amino acids. Germline V gene sequence: CDR1 SNHLY, CDR2 FYNNEI. The CDR3 region is CASSVGQGANYGYTF. In DNA, the CDR3 is TGTGCCAGCAGTGTTGGACAGGGGGCAAACTATGGCTACACCTTC. The variable domain in full, with the rest retrieved from reference TRBV2 and TRBJ1-2, is EPEVTQTPSHQVTQMGQEVILRCVPISNHLYFYWYRQILGQKVEFLVSFYNNEISEKSEIFDDQFSVERPDGSNFTLKIRSTKLEDSAMYFCASSVGQGANYGYTFGSGTRLTVV.

The genes are TRBV20-1 and TRBJ1-6; D may be TRBD1 (5 bases). This CDR3 has 15 amino acids. Germline-derived CDR1 and CDR2 are DFQATT and SNEGSKA (reference sequence). V lost 3 bases to trimming and J lost 0 bases, with 9 bases between them. This CDR3 reads CSASQGSSYNSPLHF. CDR3 DNA: TGCAGTGCTAGTCAGGGCAGCTCCTATAATTCACCCCTCCACTTT.